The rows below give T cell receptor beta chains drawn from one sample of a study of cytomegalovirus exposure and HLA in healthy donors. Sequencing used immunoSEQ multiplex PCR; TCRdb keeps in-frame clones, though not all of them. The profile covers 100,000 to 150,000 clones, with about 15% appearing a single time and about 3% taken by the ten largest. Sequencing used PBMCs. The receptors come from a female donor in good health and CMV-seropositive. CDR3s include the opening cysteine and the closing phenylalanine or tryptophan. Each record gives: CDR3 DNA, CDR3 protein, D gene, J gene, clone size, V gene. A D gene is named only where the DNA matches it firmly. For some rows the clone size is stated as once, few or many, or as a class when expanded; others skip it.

TGTGCCAGCAGTTCGTCTACAGGGGTGTATTCGTATGGCTACACCTTC,CASSSSTGVYSYGYTF,TRBD1,TRBJ1-2,few,TRBV28
TGTGCCTGGAGTGCCTTTCATGCGGAGACCCAGTACTTC,CAWSAFHAETQYF,-,TRBJ2-5,few,TRBV30
TGCGCCAGCAGCTTGGTTGACCCGAGGGTCGATGAGCAGTTCTTC,CASSLVDPRVDEQFF,-,TRBJ2-1,few,TRBV5-1
TGTGCCAGCAGCTTCTCTGGAGAGCCCCAGCATTTT,CASSFSGEPQHF,-,TRBJ1-5,few,TRBV7-9
TGTGCCAGCAGCGTAGAACAGGGGATGGGCTACACCTTC,CASSVEQGMGYTF,TRBD1,TRBJ1-2,-,TRBV9
TGTGCCAGCCATACCTACTACAATGAGCAGTTCTTC,CASHTYYNEQFF,-,TRBJ2-1,few,TRBV6-5
TGTGCCAGCAGTGAAGCGGGGACAGGCTACTTC,CASSEAGTGYF,TRBD1,TRBJ2-4,-,TRBV2
TGTGCCAGCAGCCCAACCAGGGGACAGGCCCTCGGCTACACCTTC,CASSPTRGQALGYTF,TRBD1,TRBJ1-2,-,TRBV28
TGTGCCAGCAAGAGGACACCAACTAATGAAAAACTGTTTTTT,CASKRTPTNEKLFF,-,TRBJ1-4,-,TRBV27
TGTGCCAGCAGCCGACTATTCGGCAATGAGCAGTTCTTC,CASSRLFGNEQFF,-,TRBJ2-1,-,TRBV5-6
TGCGCCAGCAGCTTTGCGCAGGGGAGCACAGATACGCAGTATTTT,CASSFAQGSTDTQYF,-,TRBJ2-3,-,TRBV5-1
TGTGCCAGCAGTCGGGGGGGCTCCTACAATGAGCAGTTCTTC,CASSRGGSYNEQFF,TRBD2,TRBJ2-1,-,TRBV6-5
TGTGCCAGCAGTCCCCAGGCTCCCTCTGGGGCCAACGTCCTGACTTTC,CASSPQAPSGANVLTF,-,TRBJ2-6,-,TRBV2
TGTGCCAGCAGCTTAGATTCAGGGTCTGGAAACACCATATATTTT,CASSLDSGSGNTIYF,-,TRBJ1-3,-,TRBV11-2
TGTGCCAGCAGCTTGGCAGGGAGGTATGGCTACACCTTC,CASSLAGRYGYTF,-,TRBJ1-2,few,TRBV7-9
TGTGCCAGCAGCCTCAAACAGGGGGCCGGTGAAAAACTGTTTTTT,CASSLKQGAGEKLFF,TRBD1,TRBJ1-4,few,TRBV4-2
TGTGCCAGCAGCTACCCAGACAGGGCAGATACGCAGTATTTT,CASSYPDRADTQYF,TRBD1,TRBJ2-3,-,TRBV9
TGTGCCAGCAGCCAAGTTCTTTATCCCGGACTAGCGGGGGGGCATATAACCGGGGAGCTGTTTTTT,CASSQVLYPGLAGGHITGELFF,TRBD2,TRBJ2-2,few,TRBV4-2
TGTGCCAGCTCACCATCTGGACTAGCGGGAGGCGAGCAGTACTTC,CASSPSGLAGGEQYF,TRBD2,TRBJ2-7,few,TRBV18
TGCGCCAGCAGCCAAATCGGGACTAGCGGGGGCGATATCACAGATACGCAGTATTTT,CASSQIGTSGGDITDTQYF,TRBD2,TRBJ2-3,-,TRBV4-1
TGTGCCAGCAGCCTATACCGGGACTACGAGCAGTACTTC,CASSLYRDYEQYF,-,TRBJ2-7,-,TRBV4-2
TGTGCCAGCAGGGACAGGGGGCTGAACACTGAAGCTTTCTTT,CASRDRGLNTEAFF,TRBD1,TRBJ1-1,once,TRBV28
TGCGCCAGCAGCCCGGACACCAGGAACACTGAAGCTTTCTTT,CASSPDTRNTEAFF,-,TRBJ1-1,-,TRBV5-1
TGTGCCAGCAGTTTATGGGCCTCAGGGGGCGCAACTAATGAAAAACTGTTTTTT,CASSLWASGGATNEKLFF,TRBD1,TRBJ1-4,-,TRBV28
TGTGCCACCAGCACCTACCCGAGGCAGGATACGCAGTATTTT,CATSTYPRQDTQYF,-,TRBJ2-3,few,TRBV15
TGTGCCAGCAGTTTGGGACAGCTGGCGGGGGAGCAGTACTTC,CASSLGQLAGEQYF,-,TRBJ2-7,few,TRBV27
TGTGCCAGCAGTGCCCGGGGGGGCCGCTACAATGAGCAGTTCTTC,CASSARGGRYNEQFF,TRBD2,TRBJ2-1,few,TRBV6-1
TGCGCCAGCAGCGCAGGGACTAGCGGGAGTAGTCTCCAAGAGACCCAGTACTTC,CASSAGTSGSSLQETQYF,TRBD2,TRBJ2-5,many,TRBV5-1
TGTGCCAGCAGTTCTCGGATGACTAGCACAGATACGCAGTATTTT,CASSSRMTSTDTQYF,-,TRBJ2-3,-,TRBV27
TGTGCCACCAGCAGAGACAGGGCCGGCGGGGAGCTGTTTTTT,CATSRDRAGGELFF,-,TRBJ2-2,-,TRBV15
TGTGCCAGCAAGGGCTCCAGGGTCACGAACACTGAAGCTTTCTTT,CASKGSRVTNTEAFF,-,TRBJ1-1,-,TRBV27
TGTGCCAGTAGTATCCGTCCCTCCAACACCGGGGAGCTGTTTTTT,CASSIRPSNTGELFF,-,TRBJ2-2,-,TRBV19
TGTGCCAGCAGCCCGGGACAGGGCTCCTACGAGCAGTACTTC,CASSPGQGSYEQYF,TRBD1,TRBJ2-7,few,TRBV5-4
TGTGCCAGCTCACCACTAGGGTGGGGAGGCCAAGAGACCCAGTACTTC,CASSPLGWGGQETQYF,-,TRBJ2-5,-,TRBV18
TGTGCCAGTTCTTTCGGACAGAGCACTGAAGCTTTCTTT,CASSFGQSTEAFF,-,TRBJ1-1,few,TRBV7-2
TGTGCCAGCAGCAAAAGGGGGGGGTCCTATGGCTACACCTTC,CASSKRGGSYGYTF,-,TRBJ1-2,-,TRBV5-6
TGCGCCAGCAGCTTAGCGGGAGGGCCCGGGGAGCTGTTTTTT,CASSLAGGPGELFF,TRBD2,TRBJ2-2,few,TRBV5-1
TGTGCCAGCTCACCACGAAGCGGGGTCTACGAGCAGTACTTC,CASSPRSGVYEQYF,TRBD2,TRBJ2-7,few,TRBV18
TGCGCCAGCAGCCAAGGGACAGGCGGAAACACCATATATTTT,CASSQGTGGNTIYF,TRBD1,TRBJ1-3,-,TRBV4-1
TGTGCCAGCAGCCCCGGACAGCTTGAAGCTTTCTTT,CASSPGQLEAFF,-,TRBJ1-1,few,TRBV7-9
TGTGCCAGTAGTAAAACGGGAGACCGTCCAGATACGCAGTATTTT,CASSKTGDRPDTQYF,-,TRBJ2-3,-,TRBV19
TGTGCCAGCAGTGTCGAGAGGGCCAGGACAGATACGCAGTATTTT,CASSVERARTDTQYF,-,TRBJ2-3,-,TRBV6-1
TGCAGCGTTGACGGGCTAGCGGGAAAGTGGACCTACAATGAGCAGTTCTTC,CSVDGLAGKWTYNEQFF,TRBD2,TRBJ2-1,-,TRBV29-1
TGCGCCAGCTCGGACAGGGGGAATCAGCCCCAGCATTTT,CASSDRGNQPQHF,TRBD1,TRBJ1-5,few,TRBV4-1
TGTGCCAGCAGCGACGATTGGGGCCCCGGGACCCAGTACTTC,CASSDDWGPGTQYF,-,TRBJ2-5,few,TRBV9
TGCGCCAGCAGCTCTGGGACAGGGCTGGGTCAGCCCCAGCATTTT,CASSSGTGLGQPQHF,TRBD1,TRBJ1-5,few,TRBV4-3
TGTGCCAGCAGCAAAGTCTTTCTGACAGCGCTGAACACTGAAGCTTTCTTT,CASSKVFLTALNTEAFF,-,TRBJ1-1,-,TRBV21-1
TGTGCCTGGAGTGTAGGGGCGGGGGCTACAGATACGCAGTATTTT,CAWSVGAGATDTQYF,-,TRBJ2-3,-,TRBV30
TGTGCCAGCAGCTTGTCGGGGGGCATGGGCTATGGCTACACCTTC,CASSLSGGMGYGYTF,-,TRBJ1-2,few,TRBV5-5
TGTGCCAGCAGCTTGGGCCCAACCCAGTACTTC,CASSLGPTQYF,-,TRBJ2-5,-,TRBV7-2
TGTGCCAGCAGTCTCCGGGGGTCTGGAAACACCATATATTTT,CASSLRGSGNTIYF,-,TRBJ1-3,-,TRBV6-5
TGTGCCATCAGTGAATCTAAGGCTCAGGGTAGCACTGAAGCTTTCTTT,CAISESKAQGSTEAFF,-,TRBJ1-1,few,TRBV10-3
TGCGCCAGCAGCTTGGTGTCTAGCACAACTAATGAAAAACTGTTTTTT,CASSLVSSTTNEKLFF,-,TRBJ1-4,-,TRBV5-1